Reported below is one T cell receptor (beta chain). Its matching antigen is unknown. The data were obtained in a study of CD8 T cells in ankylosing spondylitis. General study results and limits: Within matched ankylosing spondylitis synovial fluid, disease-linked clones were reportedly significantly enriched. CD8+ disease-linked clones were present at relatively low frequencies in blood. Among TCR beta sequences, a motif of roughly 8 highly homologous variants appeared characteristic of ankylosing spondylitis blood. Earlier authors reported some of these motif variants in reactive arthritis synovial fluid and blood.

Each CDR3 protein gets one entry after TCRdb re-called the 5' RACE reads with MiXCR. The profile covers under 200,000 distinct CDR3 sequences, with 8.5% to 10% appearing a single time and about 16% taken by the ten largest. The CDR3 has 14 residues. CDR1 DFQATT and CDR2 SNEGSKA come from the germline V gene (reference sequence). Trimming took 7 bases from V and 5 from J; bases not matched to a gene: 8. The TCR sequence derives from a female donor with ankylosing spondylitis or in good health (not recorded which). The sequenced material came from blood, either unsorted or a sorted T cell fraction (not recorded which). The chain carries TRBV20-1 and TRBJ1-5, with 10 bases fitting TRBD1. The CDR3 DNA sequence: TGCAGTGTTTGGGGACAGGGGCTAGATCAGCCCCAGCATTTT. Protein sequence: CSVWGQGLDQPQHF.